What follows describes a single T cell receptor (beta chain). The sample comes from a study of blood T cell repertoires in COVID-19. V dropped 5 bases and J dropped 7; count of bases not matched to a gene: 8. Germline lookup yields CDR1 SGHTA and CDR2 FQGNSA. There are 17 residues in the CDR3. Some clones are missing from TCRdb's copy, which holds only in-frame ones; the method was immunoSEQ multiplex PCR. The data hold about 210,000 clones, with approximately 85% observed a single time. Sequenced: peripheral blood. This TCR was sampled from a woman older than 75 with acute or convalescent COVID-19. The V call is TRBV7-2, the J call TRBJ2-2, with 15 bases that match TRBD2. This CDR3 is CASSAGLAGGPGGELFF. In DNA, the CDR3 is TGTGCCAGCAGCGCTGGACTAGCGGGAGGGCCTGGCGGGGAGCTGTTTTTT. Drawing the rest from reference TRBV7-2 and TRBJ2-2, the complete variable domain is GAGVSQSPSNKVTEKGKDVELRCDPISGHTALYWYRQSLGQGLEFLIYFQGNSAPDKSGLPSDRFSAERTGGSVSTLTIQRTQQEDSAVYLCASSAGLAGGPGGELFFGEGSRLTVL.